This T cell receptor (beta chain) stems from a study of T-cell memory formation after mild COVID-19. Study background: Largely, TCR clusters stayed within a single donor. Whole-study findings and limits: Those CD4+ clones that contracted were mainly in CM and EM (CD8+ ones in EMRA). A second wave expanding day 15 to 37 was CD4+-biased; contracting clones were balanced.

Researchers used 5'RACE with constant-segment primers to make TCR alpha and TCR beta cDNA libraries that carry sample barcodes and UMIs. TCRdb processed the 5' RACE reads anew with MiXCR; each CDR3 protein has one entry. The profile shows over 45,000 distinct CDR3 sequences, 9.3% of them singletons. With 0 bases removed from V and 13 bases from J, the gap between germline ends came to 10 bases. Germline CDR1 is LGHDT and CDR2 is YNNKEL (reference sequence). The CDR3 covers 12 residues. This clonotype was observed a few times. As yet, its antigen is unknown. The sequence was obtained from an adult woman who had mild COVID-19 (a few samples of this study predate the infection). Cell type and time point are not known. Material for sequencing was PBMCs or a T cell subset sorted from them (not recorded which). The chain carries TRBV3-1 and TRBJ2-1; D tentatively fits TRBD1 or TRBD2 (5 bases each). The CDR3 here is CASSQEKGPQFF. CDR3 nucleotides: TGTGCCAGCAGCCAAGAAAAGGGACCCCAGTTCTTC.